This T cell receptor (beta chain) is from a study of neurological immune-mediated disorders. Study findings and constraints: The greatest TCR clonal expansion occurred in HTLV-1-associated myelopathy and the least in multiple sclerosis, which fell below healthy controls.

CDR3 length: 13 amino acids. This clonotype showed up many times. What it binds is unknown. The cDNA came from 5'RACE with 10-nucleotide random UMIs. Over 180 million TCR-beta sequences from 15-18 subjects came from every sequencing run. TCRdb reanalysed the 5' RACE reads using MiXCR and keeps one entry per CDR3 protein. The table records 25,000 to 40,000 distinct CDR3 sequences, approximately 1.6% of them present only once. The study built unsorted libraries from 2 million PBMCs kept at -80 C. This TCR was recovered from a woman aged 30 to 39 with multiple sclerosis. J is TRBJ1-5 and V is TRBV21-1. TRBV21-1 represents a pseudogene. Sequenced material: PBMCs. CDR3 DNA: TGTGCCAGTGAGGAGAATAGCAATCAGCCCCAGCATTTT. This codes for CASEENSNQPQHF.